Shown below are 28 T cell receptor beta chains from a single sample sequenced in a study of type 1 regulatory T cells. These receptors' antigens are unknown. TCRdb called the reads again in MiXCR, with one record for every CDR3 protein. The sample lists 40,000 to 50,000 distinct CDR3 sequences; less than 15% were seen once. The specimen sequenced was cultured non-Tr1 T cells, either the whole culture or a sorted T cell fraction (not recorded which). The receptors come from a human donor in good health.

This clonotype was found a few times. V and J are TRBV5-1 and TRBJ2-2, with D uncertain. The length of the CDR3 is 14 residues. From germline, CDR1 is SGHRS and CDR2 YFSETQ. Trimming stripped 1 base from V and 4 bases from J, with 8 bases between. The CDR3 nucleotides are TGCGCCAGCAGCTTGAGTAGGAGCACCGGGGAGCTGTTTTTT. Translation gives CASSLSRSTGELFF.

This clonotype was detected many times. The chain couples TRBV7-2 to TRBJ1-2; D gene ambiguous. CDR3 length equals 13 residues. With 1 base removed from V and 8 bases from J, the gap between germline ends came to 11 bases. From germline, CDR1 is SGHTA and CDR2 FQGNSA. CDR3 DNA: TGTGCCAGCAGCTTAGATCGGCAGGCCGGCTACACCTTC. This sequence encodes CASSLDRQAGYTF. The variable domain in full, completed from reference TRBV7-2 and TRBJ1-2, reads GAGVSQSPSNKVTEKGKDVELRCDPISGHTALYWYRQSLGQGLEFLIYFQGNSAPDKSGLPSDRFSAERTGGSVSTLTIQRTQQEDSAVYLCASSLDRQAGYTFGSGTRLTVV.

This clonotype appeared many times. The gene calls are TRBV4-2 and TRBJ2-7; 10 nucleotides match TRBD2. Germline CDR1 LGHNA, CDR2 YNFKEQ. This CDR3 is built from 16 residues. With V trimmed by 2 bases and J by 3 bases, 7 bases remained unmatched. In nucleotides, the CDR3 is TGTGCCAGCAGCCAAATAGGACTAGCGGACCGCTACGAGCAGTACTTC. Its protein is CASSQIGLADRYEQYF.

This chain joins TRBV7-3 and TRBJ2-2; 11 bases are a match to TRBD2. Unmatched junction bases numbered 11, after V lost 5 bases and J lost 6 bases. Per the germline V gene, CDR1 is SGHTA and CDR2 is FQGTGA. The CDR3 is 17 residues long. CDR3 in amino acids: CASSQNSLAGDAGELFF. CDR3 nucleotides: TGTGCCAGCAGCCAAAATTCACTAGCGGGAGATGCCGGGGAGCTGTTTTTT.

This clonotype was observed a handful of times. The gene calls are TRBV6-1 and TRBJ1-2; D remains unclear. The CDR3 spans 12 residues. The V gene lost 3 bases and the J gene lost 7 bases, with 9 bases spanning the gap. The germline V gene has CDR1 MNHNS and CDR2 SASEGT. CDR3 bases: TGTGCCAGCAGTGAGGCGAATTTTGGCTACACCTTC. This sequence encodes CASSEANFGYTF.

This clonotype occurred many times. The rearrangement links TRBV5-1 to TRBJ2-1, with TRBD2 matching over 8 bases. Trimming took 4 bases from V and 3 from J; bases not matched to a gene: 9. The CDR3 has 16 residues. Germline CDR1 SGHRS, CDR2 YFSETQ. CDR3 protein: CASSPASGFYYNEQFF. CDR3 nucleotide sequence: TGCGCCAGCAGCCCGGCTAGCGGGTTCTACTACAATGAGCAGTTCTTC.

This clonotype was seen a few times. The chain couples TRBV7-2 to TRBJ2-3; 9 nucleotides align to TRBD1. This CDR3 has 14 residues. The V gene end was trimmed by 6 bases and the J gene end by 1 base; junction bases not matched to a gene: 2. CDR1 and CDR2 from the germline V gene are SGHTA and FQGNSA. For the CDR3, the DNA is TGTGCCAGCAGTTGGACAGGGGGCACAGATACGCAGTATTTT. It specifies CASSWTGGTDTQYF.

V and J are TRBV12-3 or TRBV12-4 and TRBJ1-2, with D perhaps matching TRBD1 (5 bases). The CDR3 runs to 14 residues. V lost 7 bases, J lost 2 bases, and 14 bases lay in between. CDR3: CASTSKRGNYGYTF. CDR3 coding DNA: TGTGCCAGCACTTCAAAACGGGGGAACTATGGCTACACCTTC.

This clonotype has ten or more counts. J is TRBJ1-5 and V is TRBV3-1; D unclear. The CDR3 is 13 residues long. Trimming removed 4 bases from V and 3 bases from J, with 7 bases in between. Germline loops: CDR1 LGHDT, CDR2 YNNKEL (reference sequence). The CDR3 loop is CASSRTVNQPQHF. CDR3 in DNA: TGTGCCAGCAGCCGTACAGTCAATCAGCCCCAGCATTTT.

This chain links TRBV12-3 or TRBV12-4 with TRBJ1-5; no clear D gene. V was shortened by 6 bases and J by 6 bases, with 15 bases between the two germline ends. The CDR3 is 14 residues long. For the CDR3, the DNA is TGTGCCAGCAGAAGAGGATTGGGAGGTCAGCCCCAGCATTTT. Protein sequence: CASRRGLGGQPQHF.

Many counts were recorded for this clonotype. The chain is built from TRBV3-2 and TRBJ2-1; TRBD2 is the table's D call, not checked against the DNA. TRBV3-2 is given as a pseudogene. CDR3 size: 16 residues. CDR3 sequence (DNA): TGTGCCAGCAGCCAAGGGGGCGGGAGGGATTACAATGAGCAGTTCTTC. Residues: CASSQGGGRDYNEQFF.

This clonotype was recorded at least ten times. The rearrangement links TRBV5-1 to TRBJ2-2, with a possible D match to TRBD2 (5 bases). Germline V gene sequence: CDR1 SGHRS, CDR2 YFSETQ. The CDR3 consists of 16 residues. The germline V and J ends were trimmed by 2 bases and 4 bases, with 15 bases remaining between them. The CDR3 sequence is CASSLSTSASTGELFF. In nucleotides, the CDR3 is TGCGCCAGCAGCTTAAGTACTAGTGCGAGCACCGGGGAGCTGTTTTTT.

This chain connects TRBV5-4 to TRBJ2-7; the D is unclear. V was trimmed by 4 bases and J by 1 base, leaving 9 bases between them. CDR3 size: 13 residues. Germline V gene data show CDR1 as SGHNT and CDR2 as YYREEE (reference sequence). The CDR3 DNA follows: TGTGCCAGCAGCCCGGGCCCATCCTACGAGCAGTACTTC. Its protein is CASSPGPSYEQYF.

This clonotype was detected only a few times. This chain joins TRBV5-1 and TRBJ2-1; D could derive from TRBD1 or TRBD2 (6 bases each). The CDR3 runs to 17 residues. The V end was cut by 4 bases, the J end by 3 bases, with 20 bases between. Germline values: CDR1 SGHRS, CDR2 YFSETQ. The CDR3, as DNA: TGCGCCAGCAGCCTCCTCGGGGGCAGAGCGGGCTACAATGAGCAGTTCTTC. Encoded protein: CASSLLGGRAGYNEQFF.

The table lists this clonotype with many counts. The chain carries TRBV7-2 and TRBJ2-2, with D unclear. Trimming removed 1 base from V and 13 bases from J, with 10 bases in between. Germline-derived CDR1 and CDR2 are SGHTA and FQGNSA. The CDR3 totals 12 residues. CDR3 sequence reads: CASSLDSPGLFF. The CDR3 coding sequence is TGTGCCAGCAGCTTAGACAGCCCAGGGCTGTTTTTT.

This sequence joins TRBV10-3 and TRBJ2-2; D call uncertain. The V end was cut by 5 bases, the J end by 5 bases, with 15 bases between. The CDR3 is 15 residues long. The germline gives CDR1 ENHRY, CDR2 SYGVKD. CDR3 in amino acids: CAISPGPLGTGELFF. CDR3 DNA sequence: TGTGCCATCAGTCCCGGGCCCCTCGGTACCGGGGAGCTGTTTTTT.

Only a few counts were recorded for this clonotype. This chain connects TRBV7-9 to TRBJ2-1, with 7 bases aligning to TRBD2. The V gene's germline CDR1 is SEHNR and CDR2 FQNEAQ (reference sequence). The V segment lost 4 bases and the J segment 4 bases; nucleotides outside the gene matches: 7. This CDR3 has 15 amino acids. For the CDR3, the DNA is TGTGCCAGCAGCTCCTTTGTCGGGAGGTACAATGAGCAGTTCTTC. Translating gives CASSSFVGRYNEQFF.

This clonotype was counted at least ten times. This chain connects TRBV5-6 to TRBJ2-7, with a possible D match to TRBD1 (6 bases). Germline CDR1 SGHDT, CDR2 YYEEEE. With 5 bases removed from V and 2 bases from J, the gap between germline ends came to 11 bases. This CDR3 is built from 13 residues. As DNA, the CDR3 is TGTGCCAGCAGTCAGACAGGTACCTACGAGCAGTACTTC. As protein: CASSQTGTYEQYF.

This clonotype has ten or more counts. This chain links TRBV10-3 with TRBJ2-1; TRBD2 matches 11 bases. V gave up 10 bases and J gave up 0 bases; unmatched junction bases: 5. Germline CDR1 and CDR2: ENHRY and SYGVKD. This CDR3 comprises 15 residues. The CDR3 protein is CATLAGGTSYNEQFF. The CDR3 DNA reads TGTGCCACATTAGCGGGAGGGACCTCCTACAATGAGCAGTTCTTC.

This clonotype was detected ten times or more. The chain couples TRBV7-9 to TRBJ2-5; D not resolved. V lost 3 bases to trimming and J lost 5 bases, with 7 bases between them. This CDR3 is built from 12 residues. Germline V CDR1 and CDR2: SEHNR, FQNEAQ (reference sequence). The CDR3 sequence: CASSFAAETQYF. The DNA of the CDR3 is TGTGCCAGCAGCTTCGCGGCGGAGACCCAGTACTTC.

In its sample, this clonotype was seen many times. V gene TRBV7-9 combines with J gene TRBJ2-1, with 14 bases aligning to TRBD2. This CDR3 is 16 amino acids long. CDR1 is SEHNR, CDR2 FQNEAQ, per germline (reference sequence). Trimming removed 5 bases from V and 9 bases from J; junction bases left unmatched: 9. The CDR3, as DNA: TGTGCCAGCAGCGCAATCGGACTAGCGGGAGGTGTTGAGCAGTTCTTC. Encoded protein: CASSAIGLAGGVEQFF.

Only a few counts were recorded for this clonotype. The chain carries TRBV5-1 and TRBJ1-6; D remains unclear. The CDR3 is 15 residues long. Between the trimmed V and J ends, which lost 4 bases and 8 bases, there was a span of 16 bases. Germline lookup yields CDR1 SGHRS and CDR2 YFSETQ. Here the CDR3 DNA reads TGCGCCAGCAGCGATTACCGGGCCGATCATTCACCCCTCCACTTT. It encodes CASSDYRADHSPLHF. Looking up the rest from reference TRBV5-1 and TRBJ1-6 gives the full variable domain: KAGVTQTPRYLIKTRGQQVTLSCSPISGHRSVSWYQQTPGQGLQFLFEYFSETQRNKGNFPGRFSGRQFSNSRSEMNVSTLELGDSALYLCASSDYRADHSPLHFGNGTRLTVT.

Many counts were recorded for this clonotype. This rearrangement joins TRBV29-1 to TRBJ1-4; 9 bases line up with TRBD1. This CDR3 region has 14 residues. Germline CDR1 is SQVTM and CDR2 is ANQGSEA. V shed 4 bases and J 6 bases; nucleotides not matched to a gene: 6. DNA of the CDR3: TGCAGCGTTGTAGAGGACAGGGGCTATGAAAAACTGTTTTTT. Translation gives CSVVEDRGYEKLFF.

This clonotype was picked up many times. V usage is TRBV10-3 and J usage is TRBJ1-4; D may be TRBD1 (5 bases). This CDR3 spans 14 amino acids. The V end lost 3 bases, the J end lost 7 bases, and 12 bases lay between the germline ends. Germline lookup yields CDR1 ENHRY and CDR2 SYGVKD. The CDR3 nucleotides read TGTGCCATCAGTGAAGGAGGGGCTGGTGAAAAACTGTTTTTT. Translation: CAISEGGAGEKLFF.

The chain uses TRBV7-2 and TRBJ1-2, with a weak D call TRBD1 (5 bases). V was shortened by 0 bases and J by 4 bases, with 9 bases between the two germline ends. The CDR3 runs 14 residues. Germline CDR1 is SGHTA and CDR2 is FQGNSA. In DNA form, the CDR3 reads TGTGCCAGCAGCTTAGCGGGCAGGGCCTATGGCTACACCTTC. Translated, it gives CASSLAGRAYGYTF.

This clonotype was seen ten or more times. The chain carries TRBV29-1 and TRBJ2-3; the D is unclear. The V and J ends lost 7 bases and 11 bases respectively, with 25 bases between them. The germline V gene has CDR1 SQVTM and CDR2 ANQGSEA. The CDR3 has 14 residues. CDR3 sequence: CSAESLISRLEQYF. As DNA, the CDR3 is TGCAGCGCAGAATCCCTTATCAGCCGGCTTGAGCAGTATTTT.

In its sample, this clonotype was seen a few times. This chain's CDR3 is CASSLMGSGELFF. CDR3 bases: TGTGCCAGCAGCCTGATGGGTTCCGGGGAGCTGTTTTTT. The V and J genes are TRBV7-8 and TRBJ2-2; no reliable D call. This CDR3 region has 13 residues. Trimming cost V 5 bases and J 6 bases, with 10 bases left between them. The germline gives CDR1 SGHVS, CDR2 FQNEAQ.

This clonotype was observed a few times. The chain recombines TRBV20-1 with TRBJ1-5; D is uncertain. Germline V gene sequence: CDR1 DFQATT, CDR2 SNEGSKA (reference sequence). The CDR3 is 16 amino acids. Deletions cut 4 bases from V and 5 bases from J, with 21 bases between. CDR3 in amino acids: CSAIPLGRDFDQPQHF. CDR3 in DNA: TGCAGTGCTATTCCCCTTGGAAGGGATTTTGATCAGCCCCAGCATTTT.